The T cell receptor (beta chain) under discussion was sequenced for a study of blood T cell repertoires in COVID-19. On the study more broadly: Acute and convalescent COVID-19 samples came from the United States, Italy and Spain. T cells, B-cell-depleted T cells, or PBMCs supplied cDNA or gDNA.

Authors' processing steps: The assay estimated nucleated cells by amplifying reference gene primers. The repertoire was sequenced with immunoSEQ multiplex PCR; TCRdb's copy has only in-frame clones and lacks some. Clonal size and the V and J genes are those of that table, whereas D and trimming came from the DNA. This sample has around 100,000 clones, with about 80% found just once. The CDR3 covers 16 residues. The V and J ends lost 3 bases and 8 bases, in that order; junction bases with no gene match: 9. CDR1 is KGHSH and CDR2 is LQKENI in the germline V gene. The sequencing input was peripheral blood. This rearrangement joins TRBV18 to TRBJ1-6, with 8 bases fitting TRBD1. This TCR derives from a human donor in a cohort sampled during active COVID-19. As DNA, the CDR3 is TGTGCCAGCTCACCGTATCTCGGACAGGGAGATTCACCCCTCCACTTT. Translated: CASSPYLGQGDSPLHF.